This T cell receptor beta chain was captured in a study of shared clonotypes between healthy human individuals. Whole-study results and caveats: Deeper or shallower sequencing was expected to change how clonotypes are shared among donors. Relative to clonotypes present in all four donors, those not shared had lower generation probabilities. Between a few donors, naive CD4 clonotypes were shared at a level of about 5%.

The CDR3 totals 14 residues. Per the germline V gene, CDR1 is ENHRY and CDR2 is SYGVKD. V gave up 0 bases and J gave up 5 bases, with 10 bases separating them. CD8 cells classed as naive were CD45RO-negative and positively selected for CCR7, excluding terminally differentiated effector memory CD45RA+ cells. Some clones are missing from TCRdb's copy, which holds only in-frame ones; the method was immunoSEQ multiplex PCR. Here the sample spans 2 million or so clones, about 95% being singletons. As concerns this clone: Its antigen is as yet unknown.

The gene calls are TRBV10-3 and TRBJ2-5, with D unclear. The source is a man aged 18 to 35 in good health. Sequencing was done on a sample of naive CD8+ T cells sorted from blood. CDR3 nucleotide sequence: TGTGCCATCAGTGAGTCTTTTAGTTTGGAGACCCAGTACTTC. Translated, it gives CAISESFSLETQYF.